This paragraph covers one T cell receptor beta chain sequence. Some clones are missing from TCRdb's copy, which holds only in-frame ones; the method was immunoSEQ multiplex PCR. The repertoire holds roughly 20,000 clones, with around 47% as singletons. These data originate in a study of graft-versus-host responses after intestinal transplantation. Study background: Tacrolimus plus steroids were given to all recipients for about 3 years, preceded by anti-thymocyte globulin induction. Regarding the study as a whole: Early after transplant, HvG clones declined as circulating GvH clones peaked.

V was cut by 9 bases and J by 2 bases, with 19 bases left in between. The CDR3 has 15 amino acids. From germline, CDR1 is SNHLY and CDR2 FYNNEI. Around 200,000 CFSE-labeled responder cells were plated with around 200,000 irradiated, violet-dye-labeled stimulator cells. CFSE-low proliferating responders, CD3+CD4+ and CD3+CD8+, were sorted post-reaction. The J gene is TRBJ2-5, the V gene TRBV2; D may match TRBD1 or TRBD2 (6 bases each). This clonotype was obtained from a human patient who was an organ donor for intestinal transplantation. Sequencing was performed on alloreactive CD8+ T cells from a mixed lymphocyte reaction culture, taken before transplantation. Sample subset: CFSE-low proliferating T cells sorted from approximately six-day pre-transplant mixed lymphocyte reaction (GvH or HvG direction). The CDR3 region has the DNA TGTGCCAGGGGGGCAGGGCCCGCGGGGCAAGAGACCCAGTACTTC. This translates into CARGAGPAGQETQYF.